The rows below give T cell receptor beta chains drawn from one sample of a study of human T cells and chemical hapten exposure. TCRdb independently ran MiXCR on the RACE reads; one entry per CDR3 protein. The sample comprises tens of thousands of distinct CDR3 sequences, more than 8% of which are singletons, and about 3.1% rests with the top ten. Source: whole blood, taken in connection with sensitization to the hapten diphenylcyclopropenone (DPC). The receptors originated from a woman in her 40s with alopecia areata. Some clones in this sample may be carry-over from other donors' samples. The CDR3 runs from the conserved cysteine through the conserved F or W.

J gene: TRBJ1-1; V gene: TRBV7-2; CDR3 protein: CASSLNRGLGTEAFF
J gene: TRBJ2-3; V gene: TRBV3-2; CDR3 protein: CASSLSASGWMPNTDTQYF
J gene: TRBJ2-7; V gene: TRBV20-1; CDR3 protein: CSATAGGESYEQYF
J gene: TRBJ1-2; V gene: TRBV4-1; CDR3 protein: CASSQDSGQREYSYGYTF
J gene: TRBJ2-2; V gene: TRBV28; CDR3 protein: CASSFLRQGGAGELFF
J gene: TRBJ2-3; V gene: TRBV13; CDR3 protein: CASSLFGAPNTQYF
J gene: TRBJ2-4; V gene: TRBV7-2; CDR3 protein: CASSFAQGSTKNIQYF
J gene: TRBJ1-2; V gene: TRBV29-1; CDR3 protein: CSGGQAADYTF
J gene: TRBJ2-5; V gene: TRBV7-2; CDR3 protein: CASSPKETQYF
J gene: TRBJ2-3; V gene: TRBV6-6; CDR3 protein: CASVNSGVNTDTQYF
J gene: TRBJ2-1; V gene: TRBV12-3/TRBV12-4; CDR3 protein: CASSLAGLRAGRGEQFF
J gene: TRBJ2-2; V gene: TRBV3-1; CDR3 protein: CASSPQKYITAGELFF
J gene: TRBJ2-1; V gene: TRBV20-1; CDR3 protein: CSARVRFGEQFF
J gene: TRBJ1-1; V gene: TRBV28; CDR3 protein: CASTRGPGNTEAFF